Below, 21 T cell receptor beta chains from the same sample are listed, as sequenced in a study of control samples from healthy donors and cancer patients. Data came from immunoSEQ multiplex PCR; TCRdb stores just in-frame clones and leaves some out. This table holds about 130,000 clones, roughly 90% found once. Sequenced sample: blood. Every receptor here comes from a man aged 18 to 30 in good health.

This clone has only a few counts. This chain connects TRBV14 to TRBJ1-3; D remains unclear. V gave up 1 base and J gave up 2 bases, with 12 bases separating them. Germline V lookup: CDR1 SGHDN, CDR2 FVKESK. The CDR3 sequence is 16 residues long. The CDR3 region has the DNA TGTGCCAGCAGCCAAGGGCAAGGGTACGCTGGAAACACCATATATTTT. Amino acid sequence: CASSQGQGYAGNTIYF. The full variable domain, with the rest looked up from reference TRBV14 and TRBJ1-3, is EAGVTQFPSHSVIEKGQTVTLRCDPISGHDNLYWYRRVMGKEIKFLLHFVKESKQDESGMPNNRFLAERTGGTYSTLKVQPAELEDSGVYFCASSQGQGYAGNTIYFGEGSWLTVV.

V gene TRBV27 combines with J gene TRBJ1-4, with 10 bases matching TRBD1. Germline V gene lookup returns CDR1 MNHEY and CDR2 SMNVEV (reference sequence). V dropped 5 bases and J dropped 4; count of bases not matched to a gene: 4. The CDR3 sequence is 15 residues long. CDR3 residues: CASSGGTGVNEKLFF. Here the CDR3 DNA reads TGTGCCAGCAGTGGCGGGACAGGGGTTAATGAAAAACTGTTTTTT.

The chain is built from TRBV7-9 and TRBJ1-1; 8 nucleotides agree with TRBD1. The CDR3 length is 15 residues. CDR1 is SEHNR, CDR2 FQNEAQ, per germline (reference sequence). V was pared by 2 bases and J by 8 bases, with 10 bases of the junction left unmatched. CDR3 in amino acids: CASSLSGQGTSEAFF. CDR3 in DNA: TGTGCCAGCAGCTTAAGTGGACAGGGAACGTCCGAAGCTTTCTTT.

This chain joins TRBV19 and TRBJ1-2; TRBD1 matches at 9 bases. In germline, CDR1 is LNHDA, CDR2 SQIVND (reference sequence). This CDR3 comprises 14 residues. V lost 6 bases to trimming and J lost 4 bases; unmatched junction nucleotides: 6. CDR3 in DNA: TGTGCCAGTAGCCGGAAGACAGGGGGCTATGGCTACACCTTC. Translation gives CASSRKTGGYGYTF.

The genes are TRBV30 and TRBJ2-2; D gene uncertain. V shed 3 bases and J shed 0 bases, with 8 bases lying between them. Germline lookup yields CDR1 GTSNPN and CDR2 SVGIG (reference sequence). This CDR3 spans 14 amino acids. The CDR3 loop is CAWRVTSNTGELFF. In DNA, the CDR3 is TGTGCCTGGAGGGTAACTTCGAACACCGGGGAGCTGTTTTTT.

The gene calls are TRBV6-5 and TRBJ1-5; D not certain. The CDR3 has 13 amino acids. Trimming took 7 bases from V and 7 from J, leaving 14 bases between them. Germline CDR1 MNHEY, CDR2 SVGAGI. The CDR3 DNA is TGTGCCAGCACCTTTTCTCTGGACCAGCCCCAGCATTTT. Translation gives CASTFSLDQPQHF.

The CDR3 DNA reads TGCGCCAGCAGCTTAAATGTACTTAACAACGAAGAAAAACTGTTTTTT. This translates into CASSLNVLNNEEKLFF. This chain connects TRBV5-1 to TRBJ1-4; no definite D call. The CDR3 is 16 residues long. Germline V CDR1 and CDR2: SGHRS, YFSETQ. With 2 bases removed from V and 8 bases from J, the gap between germline ends came to 19 bases.

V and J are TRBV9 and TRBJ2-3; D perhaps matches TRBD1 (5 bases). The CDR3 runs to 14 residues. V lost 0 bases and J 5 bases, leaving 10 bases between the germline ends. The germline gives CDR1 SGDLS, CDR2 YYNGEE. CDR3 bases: TGTGCCAGCAGCGTAGTGGGGCAGGGAGATACGCAGTATTTT. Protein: CASSVVGQGDTQYF.

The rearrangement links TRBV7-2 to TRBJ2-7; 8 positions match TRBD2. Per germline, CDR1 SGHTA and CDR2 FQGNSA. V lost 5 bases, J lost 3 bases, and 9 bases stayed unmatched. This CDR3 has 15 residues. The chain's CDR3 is CASSPYPTSDYEQYF. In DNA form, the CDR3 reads TGTGCCAGCAGCCCCTACCCGACTAGCGACTACGAGCAGTACTTC.

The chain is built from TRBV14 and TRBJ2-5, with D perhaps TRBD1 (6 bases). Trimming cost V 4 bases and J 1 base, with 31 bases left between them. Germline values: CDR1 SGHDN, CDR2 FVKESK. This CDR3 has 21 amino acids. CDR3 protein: CASSPGGRGEGQNRRQETQYF. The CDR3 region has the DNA TGTGCCAGCAGCCCAGGCGGCAGGGGCGAGGGGCAGAATCGCCGCCAAGAGACCCAGTACTTC.

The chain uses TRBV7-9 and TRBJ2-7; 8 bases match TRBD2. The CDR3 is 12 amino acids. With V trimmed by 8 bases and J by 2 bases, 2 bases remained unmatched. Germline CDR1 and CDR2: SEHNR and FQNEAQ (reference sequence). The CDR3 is CASSAGAYEQYF. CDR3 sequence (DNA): TGTGCCAGCTCAGCGGGGGCCTACGAGCAGTACTTC.

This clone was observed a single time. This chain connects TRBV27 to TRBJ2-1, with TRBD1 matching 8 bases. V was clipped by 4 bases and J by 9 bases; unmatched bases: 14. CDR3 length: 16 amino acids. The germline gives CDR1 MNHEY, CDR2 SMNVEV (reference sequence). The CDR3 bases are TGTGCCAGCAGTTCCCCCCGGACAGGGATTTTGCGTGAGCAGTTCTTC. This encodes CASSSPRTGILREQFF.

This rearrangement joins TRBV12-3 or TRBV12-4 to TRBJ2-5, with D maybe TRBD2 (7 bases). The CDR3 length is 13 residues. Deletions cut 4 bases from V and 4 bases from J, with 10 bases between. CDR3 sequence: CASSWGGRETQYF. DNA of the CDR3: TGTGCCAGCAGTTGGGGGGGGCGAGAGACCCAGTACTTC.

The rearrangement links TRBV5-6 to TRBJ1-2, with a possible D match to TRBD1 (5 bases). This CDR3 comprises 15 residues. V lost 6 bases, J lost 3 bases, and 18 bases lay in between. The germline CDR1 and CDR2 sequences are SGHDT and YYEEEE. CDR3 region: CASTSGGNLDYGYTF. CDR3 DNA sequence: TGTGCCAGCACCTCTGGGGGGAATTTGGACTATGGCTACACCTTC. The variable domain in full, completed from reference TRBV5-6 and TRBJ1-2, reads DAGVTQSPTHLIKTRGQQVTLRCSPKSGHDTVSWYQQALGQGPQFIFQYYEEEERQRGNFPDRFSGHQFPNYSSELNVNALLLGDSALYLCASTSGGNLDYGYTFGSGTRLTVV.

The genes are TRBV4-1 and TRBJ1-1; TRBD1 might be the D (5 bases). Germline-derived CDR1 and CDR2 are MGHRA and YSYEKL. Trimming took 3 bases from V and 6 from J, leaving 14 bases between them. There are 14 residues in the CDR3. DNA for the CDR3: TGCGCCAGCAGCCATCCCGGGACCACTCCTGAAGCTTTCTTT. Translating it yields CASSHPGTTPEAFF.

The CDR3 protein is CASSRRVGQSYEQYF. The CDR3 DNA sequence: TGTGCCAGCAGCCGGCGGGTGGGGCAGTCCTACGAGCAGTACTTC. The chain employs TRBV11-3 and TRBJ2-7; D is possibly TRBD1 or TRBD2 (5 bases each). V was trimmed by 5 bases and J by 1 base, leaving 15 bases between them. This CDR3 has 15 amino acids. Germline V gene lookup returns CDR1 SGHNT and CDR2 YENEEA.

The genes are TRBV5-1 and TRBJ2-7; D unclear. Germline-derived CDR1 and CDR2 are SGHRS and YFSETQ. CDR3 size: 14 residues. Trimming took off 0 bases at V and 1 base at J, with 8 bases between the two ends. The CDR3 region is CASSLAAGSYEQYF. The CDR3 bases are TGCGCCAGCAGCTTGGCAGCCGGATCCTACGAGCAGTACTTC. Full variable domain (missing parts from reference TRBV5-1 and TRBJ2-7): KAGVTQTPRYLIKTRGQQVTLSCSPISGHRSVSWYQQTPGQGLQFLFEYFSETQRNKGNFPGRFSGRQFSNSRSEMNVSTLELGDSALYLCASSLAAGSYEQYFGPGTRLTVT.

CDR3 amino acids: CASSFPGQGGDGYTF. For the CDR3, the DNA is TGTGCCAGCAGTTTTCCGGGACAGGGAGGAGATGGCTACACCTTC. J is TRBJ1-2 and V is TRBV6-6; the match to TRBD1 covers 9 bases. CDR3 length: 15 residues. Germline V lookup: CDR1 MNHNY, CDR2 SVGAGI (reference sequence). The V gene end was trimmed by 4 bases and the J gene end by 6 bases; junction bases not matched to a gene: 9.

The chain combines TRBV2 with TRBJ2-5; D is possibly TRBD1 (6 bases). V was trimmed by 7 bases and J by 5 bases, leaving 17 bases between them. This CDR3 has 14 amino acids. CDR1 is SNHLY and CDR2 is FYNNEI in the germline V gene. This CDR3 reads CASNDFQGMETQYF. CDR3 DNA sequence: TGTGCCAGCAACGATTTTCAGGGGATGGAGACCCAGTACTTC. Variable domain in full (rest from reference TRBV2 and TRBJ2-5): EPEVTQTPSHQVTQMGQEVILRCVPISNHLYFYWYRQILGQKVEFLVSFYNNEISEKSEIFDDQFSVERPDGSNFTLKIRSTKLEDSAMYFCASNDFQGMETQYFGPGTRLLVL.

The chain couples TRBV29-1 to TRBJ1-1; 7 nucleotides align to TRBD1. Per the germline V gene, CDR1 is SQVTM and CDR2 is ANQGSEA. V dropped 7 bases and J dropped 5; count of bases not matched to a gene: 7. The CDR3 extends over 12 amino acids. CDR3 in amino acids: CSGRQGTTEAFF. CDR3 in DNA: TGCAGCGGACGACAGGGTACGACTGAAGCTTTCTTT.

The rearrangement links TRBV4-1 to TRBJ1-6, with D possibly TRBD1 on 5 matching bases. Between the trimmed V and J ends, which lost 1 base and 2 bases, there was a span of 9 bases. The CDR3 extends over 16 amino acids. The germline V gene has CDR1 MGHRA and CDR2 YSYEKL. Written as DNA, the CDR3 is TGCGCCAGCAGCCAAGTCAGGGACGCCTATAATTCACCCCTCCACTTT. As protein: CASSQVRDAYNSPLHF.